This TCR beta chain was obtained from a study of T cell repertoires in cytomegalovirus infection. Study-level background: Evidence of both CMV infection and a matching HLA type came from public TCR beta signatures. Study-level results: Frequencies of public TCR beta families were cumulated, and this identified carriers of CMV plus the relevant HLA. Ex vivo responses were dominated by HLA-C-restricted CMV-specific TCR beta clonotypes.

The sample holds a few counts of this clonotype. No antigen is known for it. The junction departs from germline at one end; a sequencing error may be responsible. Germline assignment: CDR1 SGHRS and CDR2 YFSETQ. The CDR3 has 12 residues. One entry per CDR3 protein results from TCRdb running MiXCR on the reads. This sample has tens of thousands of distinct CDR3 sequences; about a fifth occur once, and the top ten carry more than 55%. The genes are TRBV5-1 and TRBJ2-3; D is ambiguous. The sequences come from CD8+ T cells from cultured PBMCs, collected from culture after CMV antigen stimulation. The receptor's source is a human donor in good health (CMV status not recorded). Some clones in this sample may be carry-over from other donors' samples. As DNA, the CDR3 is TGCGCCAGCAGCTTGGGCACAAGAGAACAGAATTTT. Translated: CASSLGTREQNF.